These 29 T cell receptor beta chains share one sample of origin, sequenced in a study of blood T cell repertoires in COVID-19. Method: immunoSEQ multiplex PCR; TCRdb's copy keeps in-frame clones and lacks some. Among about 220,000 clones listed, over 75% were seen once. What was sequenced was PBMCs or T cells enriched from blood (not recorded which). The receptors come from a young woman in a cohort exposed to, infected with or recovered from COVID-19 (not recorded which).

The chain combines TRBV2 with TRBJ1-1; D ambiguous. The CDR3 spans 13 residues. Germline V gives CDR1 SNHLY, CDR2 FYNNEI. V gave up 4 bases and J gave up 0 bases, with 6 bases separating them. The CDR3: CASSVSVNTEAFF. CDR3 nucleotides: TGTGCCAGCAGTGTATCTGTGAACACTGAAGCTTTCTTT.

This clone was seen just once. This chain connects TRBV30 to TRBJ2-7; 10 bases agree with TRBD2. The CDR3 runs to 13 residues. Trimming cost V 5 bases and J 6 bases; bases outside gene matches: 7. CDR1 is GTSNPN and CDR2 is SVGIG in the germline V gene (reference sequence). CDR3 in amino acids: CAWDGLAGVEQYF. DNA for the CDR3: TGTGCCTGGGACGGGCTAGCGGGAGTCGAGCAGTACTTC.

This chain links TRBV24-1 with TRBJ2-2; TRBD2 is a possible D gene (5 bases). Per germline, CDR1 KGHDR and CDR2 SFDVKD. The CDR3 is 13 amino acids. The V end lost 0 bases, the J end lost 7 bases, and 5 bases lay between the germline ends. The CDR3 nucleotides are TGTGCCACCAGTGATTTGCGGGGCGGGGAGCTGTTTTTT. The encoded protein is CATSDLRGGELFF.

The rearrangement links TRBV3-1 (or the pseudogene TRBV3-2) to TRBJ1-5; TRBD1 is a possible D gene (5 bases). With 9 bases removed from V and 6 bases from J, the gap between germline ends came to 12 bases. There are 12 residues in the CDR3. Germline CDR1 reads LGHDT; CDR2 reads YNNKEL (reference sequence). CDR3 in DNA: TGTGCCAGTGGGCTCGGGGGTCAGCCCCAGCATTTT. Its protein is CASGLGGQPQHF.

The chain employs TRBV5-8 and TRBJ2-2; 9 positions match TRBD2. CDR3 size: 16 residues. CDR1 is SGHTS and CDR2 is YDEGEE in the germline V gene. The ends lost 3 bases at V and 1 base at J; junction bases unmatched: 4. This CDR3 reads CASSSGTSKNTGELFF. The CDR3 DNA reads as TGTGCCAGCAGCTCCGGGACTAGCAAGAACACCGGGGAGCTGTTTTTT.

The rearrangement links TRBV12-5 to TRBJ2-5; D is possibly TRBD2 (6 bases). V gave up 0 bases and J gave up 5 bases, with 10 bases separating them. The CDR3 extends over 14 amino acids. Germline V CDR1 and CDR2: LGHNT, FRNRAP. The CDR3 bases are TGTGCTAGTGGTTTGGTAGGAGGGCCCGAGACCCAGTACTTC. This codes for CASGLVGGPETQYF.

V and J are TRBV10-2 and TRBJ1-2, with 9 nucleotides matching TRBD1. CDR1 and CDR2 (germline): WSHSY, SAAADI. V gave up 6 bases and J gave up 4 bases; unmatched junction bases: 6. The CDR3 is made up of 14 amino acids. The CDR3 loop reads CASRATGGTYGYTF. CDR3 sequence (DNA): TGCGCCAGCAGGGCAACAGGGGGCACCTATGGCTACACCTTC.

V and J are TRBV7-8 and TRBJ1-1; D is perhaps TRBD1 (5 bases). The V gene lost 1 base and the J gene lost 6 bases, with 18 bases spanning the gap. This CDR3 comprises 16 residues. Per the germline V gene, CDR1 is SGHVS and CDR2 is FQNEAQ. In DNA, the CDR3 is TGTGCCAGCAGCTTAGATGCCCCTGGGGGGTGGTCTGAAGCTTTCTTT. Protein sequence: CASSLDAPGGWSEAFF.

This clone was seen more than once but under ten times. The chain links TRBV18 to TRBJ1-3; D is uncertain. Germline CDR1 is KGHSH and CDR2 is LQKENI. This CDR3 spans 14 amino acids. The ends were cut back, 3 bases at V and 0 bases at J, with 6 bases in the middle. In DNA form, the CDR3 reads TGTGCCAGCTCACCCCCGGGCTCTGGAAACACCATATATTTT. The encoded protein is CASSPPGSGNTIYF.

The V gene is TRBV28, the J gene TRBJ2-1; 9 nucleotides line up with TRBD1. CDR3 length: 14 residues. Germline trimming cut 4 bases from V and 8 bases from J; bases unmatched to any gene: 6. Germline values: CDR1 MDHEN, CDR2 SYDVKM. CDR3 in amino acids: CASSSPGQGYEQFF. CDR3 sequence (DNA): TGTGCCAGCAGTTCGCCAGGACAGGGGTATGAGCAGTTCTTC. The whole variable domain, remainder taken from reference TRBV28 and TRBJ2-1, is DVKVTQSSRYLVKRTGEKVFLECVQDMDHENMFWYRQDPGLGLRLIYFSYDVKMKEKGDIPEGYSVSREKKERFSLILESASTNQTSMYLCASSSPGQGYEQFFGPGTRLTVL.

This clone has just one count. The V gene is TRBV11-3, the J gene TRBJ2-1; 8 nucleotides match TRBD2. Germline V gene lookup returns CDR1 SGHNT and CDR2 YENEEA. The junction had 7 bases not matched to a gene; V was cut back by 5 bases and J by 4 bases. This CDR3 is 15 amino acids long. CDR3 sequence (DNA): TGTGCCAGCAGCGGCGCAACTAGCGGATACAATGAGCAGTTCTTC. Translating gives CASSGATSGYNEQFF.

The genes are TRBV28 and TRBJ2-7; TRBD1 aligns across 7 bases. CDR1 MDHEN and CDR2 SYDVKM come from the germline V gene. This CDR3 is 18 amino acids long. The J segment lost 3 bases and the V segment lost 5 bases, leaving 19 bases of the junction unmatched. The CDR3 spells CASSPLRSGGLVFYEQYF. CDR3 nucleotide sequence: TGTGCCAGCAGTCCCCTTAGATCAGGGGGTCTTGTTTTCTACGAGCAGTACTTC.

The chain couples TRBV28 to TRBJ1-1; TRBD1 matches 9 bases. Germline V gene lookup returns CDR1 MDHEN and CDR2 SYDVKM. The J segment lost 1 base and the V segment lost 4 bases, leaving 4 bases of the junction unmatched. CDR3 length: 15 residues. CDR3 coding DNA: TGTGCCAGCAGTTCACAGGGGGCCGAGAACACTGAAGCTTTCTTT. Amino acids: CASSSQGAENTEAFF.

This chain uses TRBV11-2 with TRBJ1-2; D is perhaps TRBD1 (6 bases). Germline CDR1 is SGHAT and CDR2 is FQNNGV. Between the trimmed V and J ends, which lost 5 bases and 3 bases, there was a span of 22 bases. The CDR3 loop spans 17 amino acids. Here the CDR3 DNA reads TGTGCCAGCAGCCCGACAAGACAGGATTCGATAGACTATGGCTACACCTTC. Translated, it gives CASSPTRQDSIDYGYTF.

A remark on this clone: Other nucleotide sequences from this sample produce the same CDR3. This chain uses TRBV7-9 with TRBJ2-1, with 8 positions matching TRBD1. Looked up from germline, CDR1 is SEHNR and CDR2 is FQNEAQ (reference sequence). V lost 1 base and J lost 6; bases outside the gene matches: 8. The CDR3 runs to 16 residues. CDR3 coding DNA: TGTGCCAGCAGCTTAGTAGGGCAGGGGGCCAGCAATGAGCAGTTCTTC. It encodes CASSLVGQGASNEQFF.

This clone was observed a single time. The chain uses TRBV4-1 and TRBJ2-3; D is uncertain. Germline CDR1 reads MGHRA; CDR2 reads YSYEKL. V dropped 1 base and J dropped 2 bases, with 10 bases sitting between them. The CDR3 spans 15 residues. The CDR3 nucleotides are TGCGCCAGCAGCCAAGTGGGCCTGTACACAGATACGCAGTATTTT. It encodes CASSQVGLYTDTQYF.

Worth noting for this clone: Additional DNA sequences in this sample encode the identical CDR3. This chain joins TRBV7-9 and TRBJ1-1; D possibly corresponds to TRBD1 (5 bases). The germline V gene has CDR1 SEHNR and CDR2 FQNEAQ (reference sequence). Trimming stripped 2 bases from V and 5 bases from J, with 9 bases between. The CDR3 contains 13 residues. This CDR3 reads CASSLRQGTEAFF. DNA for the CDR3: TGTGCCAGCAGCTTACGGCAGGGAACTGAAGCTTTCTTT.

This clone has a single count. The chain couples TRBV10-3 to TRBJ1-2, with D perhaps matching TRBD1 (6 bases). V gave up 4 bases and J gave up 6 bases, with 18 bases separating them. The CDR3 spans 15 residues. In germline, CDR1 is ENHRY, CDR2 SYGVKD. CDR3 nucleotides: TGTGCCATCAGTGTGGTCGGCGGGGGGCGGGATGGCTACACCTTC. Its translation is CAISVVGGGRDGYTF.

V usage is TRBV28 and J usage is TRBJ1-5, with D possibly matching TRBD1 (6 bases). The ends were cut back, 5 bases at V and 7 bases at J, with 15 bases in the middle. The CDR3 spans 14 residues. Germline lookup yields CDR1 MDHEN and CDR2 SYDVKM. CDR3 loop: CASSPVQGGQPQHF. CDR3 in DNA: TGTGCCAGCAGTCCTGTACAGGGCGGACAGCCCCAGCATTTT.

This chain uses TRBV7-3 with TRBJ2-2; the D gene is possibly TRBD1 (5 bases). The germline V gene has CDR1 SGHTA and CDR2 FQGTGA. V was shortened by 5 bases and J by 1 base, with 11 bases between the two germline ends. This CDR3 region has 15 residues. CDR3 residues: CASSPKQGNTGELFF. The CDR3 nucleotides read TGTGCCAGCAGCCCGAAGCAGGGGAACACCGGGGAGCTGTTTTTT.

The chain is built from TRBV7-8 and TRBJ2-1; the match to TRBD2 covers 8 bases. Looked up from germline, CDR1 is SGHVS and CDR2 is FQNEAQ. The J segment lost 2 bases and the V segment lost 5 bases, leaving 8 bases of the junction unmatched. The CDR3 spans 16 residues. The DNA for the CDR3 is TGTGCCAGCAGCCCAGAGGGACTAGTCGCCTACAATGAGCAGTTCTTC. Protein product: CASSPEGLVAYNEQFF.

The chain uses TRBV29-1 and TRBJ1-3; TRBD1 agrees at 8 bases. CDR3 length: 14 residues. V was clipped by 6 bases and J by 4 bases; unmatched bases: 8. The germline V gene has CDR1 SQVTM and CDR2 ANQGSEA. The DNA of the CDR3 is TGCAGCGTCTCCCCGACAGGGGTCGGAAACACCATATATTTT. Its translation is CSVSPTGVGNTIYF.

This clone was counted a single time. V gene TRBV10-3 combines with J gene TRBJ1-1; 8 nucleotides align to TRBD1. There are 14 residues in the CDR3. V dropped 7 bases and J dropped 1; count of bases not matched to a gene: 5. CDR1 and CDR2 from the germline V gene are ENHRY and SYGVKD. Here the CDR3 DNA reads TGTGCCATCACTCTAGGACAGGGGAACACTGAAGCTTTCTTT. Translated: CAITLGQGNTEAFF.

The V call is TRBV19, the J call TRBJ1-5; 7 bases map to TRBD1. The CDR3 has 15 residues. Trimming cost V 5 bases and J 7 bases; bases outside gene matches: 11. Germline V gene sequence: CDR1 LNHDA, CDR2 SQIVND (reference sequence). The DNA for the CDR3 is TGTGCCAGTAGTCGGGACAGCGGGAGAGGGCAGCCCCAGCATTTT. Translation: CASSRDSGRGQPQHF.

In DNA, the CDR3 is TGTGCCAGTAGTCGGGACAGGGGACCTGAAGCTTTCTTT. It encodes CASSRDRGPEAFF. The chain carries TRBV19 and TRBJ1-1; 10 nucleotides agree with TRBD1. This CDR3 has 13 residues. Germline assignment: CDR1 LNHDA and CDR2 SQIVND (reference sequence). V was pared by 5 bases and J by 6 bases, with 3 bases of the junction left unmatched.

The chain uses TRBV6-1 and TRBJ1-1; tentative D call: TRBD1 (5 bases). Trimming took off 0 bases at V and 6 bases at J, with 23 bases between the two ends. In germline, CDR1 is MNHNS, CDR2 SASEGT. This CDR3 contains 18 residues. The CDR3 sequence: CASSEAWGRGFKDAEAFF. In DNA form, the CDR3 reads TGTGCCAGCAGTGAAGCGTGGGGTAGGGGATTCAAAGACGCTGAAGCTTTCTTT.

The J gene is TRBJ2-7, the V gene TRBV24-1; the match to TRBD1 covers 10 bases. CDR3 length: 14 residues. CDR1 KGHDR and CDR2 SFDVKD come from the germline V gene. The trim removed 10 bases at V and 5 bases at J, leaving 10 bases unmatched. The CDR3 reads CATAETGGRDEQYF. Here the CDR3 DNA reads TGTGCCACGGCAGAGACAGGGGGCCGGGACGAGCAGTACTTC.

The chain joins TRBV3-1 (or the pseudogene TRBV3-2) to TRBJ2-1, with TRBD2 matching 7 bases. Germline CDR1 is LGHDT and CDR2 is YNNKEL (reference sequence). Trimming cost V 4 bases and J 14 bases; bases outside gene matches: 8. The CDR3 extends over 12 amino acids. The chain's CDR3 is CASSPGREGKFF. The CDR3 DNA sequence: TGTGCCAGCAGCCCCGGTAGGGAGGGGAAGTTCTTC.

The V and J genes are TRBV2 and TRBJ2-7; TRBD1 matches at 7 bases. This CDR3 contains 14 residues. Per the germline V gene, CDR1 is SNHLY and CDR2 is FYNNEI. Trimming removed 6 bases from V and 1 base from J; junction bases left unmatched: 6. DNA of the CDR3: TGTGCCAGCAGCCTCGGACAGGAATCCTACGAGCAGTACTTC. As protein: CASSLGQESYEQYF. Supplemented by reference TRBV2 and TRBJ2-7, the full variable domain reads EPEVTQTPSHQVTQMGQEVILRCVPISNHLYFYWYRQILGQKVEFLVSFYNNEISEKSEIFDDQFSVERPDGSNFTLKIRSTKLEDSAMYFCASSLGQESYEQYFGPGTRLTVT.